The sequence of this TCR beta chain was determined in a study of patients and donors after allogeneic stem cell transplantation (dated by TCRdb to between 2020 and 2021). There are a few counts of this clonotype. This receptor's antigen is unknown. No much larger clone is present one base from it, and per-base qualities are unavailable. The protocol used for the library was RT-PCR. Sequencing took place on a NextSeq 550. The public reads were run again by TCRdb, first through fastp at Q25 and then through MiXCR, and only productive beta chains were kept. Identical CDR3 proteins give one entry, which carries the most common genes and DNA. The sample profile shows roughly 230,000 distinct CDR3 sequences; 13% to 15% of them were found once. The top ten clones comprise more than 9% of the sample. V is trimmed back by 5 bases and J by 9 bases, and the junction contains 2 bases that no gene match accounts for. Reading from cysteine to phenylalanine, the CDR3 counts 13 amino acids. CDR3 DNA only is kept here, 39 bases in frame from base 1. The germline V gene gives CDR1 as SNHLY and CDR2 as FYNNEI.

This receptor was taken from a human donor who was either an allogeneic HSCT recipient or a stem cell or donor lymphocyte infusion donor (not recorded which). It is not recorded whose cells these are; they may come from a transplant donor. The source material was blood, either unsorted or a sorted T cell fraction (not recorded which). The V gene is TRBV2 and the J gene is TRBJ1-6, with 9 central nucleotides matching TRBD1. The DNA reads TGTGCCAGCAGTCAGGACAGGGGTTCACCCCTCCACTTT. Protein translation: CASSQDRGSPLHF.